The clone carrying this T cell receptor beta chain was counted only a few times. The study counted Cohort 3 donors as recovered given two negative PCRs, clearance, or symptom resolution. The authors' processing: The authors estimated nucleated cell counts from reference gene primer amplification. Repertoires were generated with immunoSEQ multiplex PCR, while TCRdb's copy carries only in-frame clones and drops some. V, J and clone size were drawn from that table, and D and trimming were deduced from the DNA. The sample holds a few hundred thousand clones, around 85% seen once. V lost 0 bases, J lost 3 bases, and 7 bases lay in between. Germline loops: CDR1 SGHNT, CDR2 YYREEE (reference sequence). The CDR3 runs 14 residues. The data are from a study of blood T cell repertoires in COVID-19. Study-level background: The cDNA or gDNA used as material had been derived from T cells, B-cell-depleted T cells, or PBMCs.

Sequenced material: PBMCs or T cells enriched from blood (not recorded which). This receptor was obtained from a man aged 40-55 years who had recovered from COVID-19. V and J are TRBV5-4 and TRBJ2-4; D unresolved. The CDR3 reads CASSLESVKNIQYF. The CDR3, as DNA: TGTGCCAGCAGCTTGGAAAGCGTCAAAAACATTCAGTACTTC.